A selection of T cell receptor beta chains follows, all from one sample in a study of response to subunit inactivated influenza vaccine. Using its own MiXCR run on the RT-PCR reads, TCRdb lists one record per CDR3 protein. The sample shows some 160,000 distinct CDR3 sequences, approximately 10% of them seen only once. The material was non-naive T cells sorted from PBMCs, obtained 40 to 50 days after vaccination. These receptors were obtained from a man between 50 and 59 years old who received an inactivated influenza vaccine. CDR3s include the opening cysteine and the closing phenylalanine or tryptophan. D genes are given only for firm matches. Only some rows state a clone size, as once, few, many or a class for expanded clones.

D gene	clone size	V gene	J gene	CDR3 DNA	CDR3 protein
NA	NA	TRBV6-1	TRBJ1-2	TGTGCCAGCAGTGAAGCGCACCGGGGGATCTATGGCTACACCTTC	CASSEAHRGIYGYTF
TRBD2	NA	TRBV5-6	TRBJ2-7	TGTGCCAGCAGCGCGACCGGGACTAGGAGCTACGAGCAGTACTTC	CASSATGTRSYEQYF
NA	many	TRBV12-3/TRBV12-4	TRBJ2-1	TGTGCCAGCAGGGGCTACAATGAGCAGTTCTTC	CASRGYNEQFF
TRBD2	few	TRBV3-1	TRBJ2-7	TGTGCCAGCAGCCTGGGAGGGCCCGACGAGCAGTACTTC	CASSLGGPDEQYF
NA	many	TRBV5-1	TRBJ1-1	TGCGCCAGCAGCTTGGCACGTGAGAGCACTGAAGCTTTCTTT	CASSLARESTEAFF
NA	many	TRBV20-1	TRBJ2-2	TGCAGTGCACAGACTGACCGCGGACATGACGGGGAGCTGTTTTTT	CSAQTDRGHDGELFF
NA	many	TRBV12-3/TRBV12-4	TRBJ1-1	TGTGCCAGCAGTCCATCGGGCTTCCCGAACACTGAAGCTTTCTTT	CASSPSGFPNTEAFF
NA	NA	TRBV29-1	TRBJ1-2	TGCAGCGGTTGGAATGTCTATGGCTACACCTTC	CSGWNVYGYTF
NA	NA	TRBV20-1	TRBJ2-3	TGCAGTGCTAGAGATAGGAGAGAAGAGAGACGGGGGCAGTATTTT	CSARDRREERRGQYF
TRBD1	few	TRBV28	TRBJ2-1	TGTGCCAGCTCCTTTGACAGGGTGGGGAATGAGCAGTTCTTC	CASSFDRVGNEQFF
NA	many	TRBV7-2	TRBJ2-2	TGTGCCAGCAGCTTGACGAAGGACACCGGGGAGCTGTTTTTT	CASSLTKDTGELFF
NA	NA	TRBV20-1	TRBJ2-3	TGCAGTGCTAGAGATCCCACCCGGGAAAATACGAAGTATTTT	CSARDPTRENTKYF
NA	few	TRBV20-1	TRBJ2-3	TGCAGTGCTAGAGATCTGCGGACAGATACGCAGTATTTT	CSARDLRTDTQYF
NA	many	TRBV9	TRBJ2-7	TGTGCCAGCAGCGCGGGGGGCGGGAGAGGGAACGAGCAGTACTTC	CASSAGGGRGNEQYF
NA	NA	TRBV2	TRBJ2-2	TGTGCCAGCAGCCCCCGGGGCGGACATGCGAACACCGGGGAGCTGTTTTTT	CASSPRGGHANTGELFF
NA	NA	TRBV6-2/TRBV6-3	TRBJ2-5	TGTGCCAGCAGTCCGACAGGAGCTCAAGAGACCCAGTACTTC	CASSPTGAQETQYF
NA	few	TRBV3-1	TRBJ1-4	TGTGCCAGCAGCCGTGGCCTCGTACGCGGAGGAGAAAAACTGTTTTTT	CASSRGLVRGGEKLFF
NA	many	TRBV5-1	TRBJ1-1	TGCGCCAGCAGCTTGCGGCACCCCATGAACACTGAAGCTTTCTTT	CASSLRHPMNTEAFF
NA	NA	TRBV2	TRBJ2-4	TGTGCCAGCAGCCCGACCAAGATAGCCAAAAACATTCAGTACTTC	CASSPTKIAKNIQYF
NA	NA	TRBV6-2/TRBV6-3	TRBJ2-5	TGTGCCACGGGACTCCACCAAGAGACCCAGTACTTC	CATGLHQETQYF
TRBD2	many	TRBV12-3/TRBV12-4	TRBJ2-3	TGTGCCAGCAGACGGACTAGCGGGGACACAGATACGCAGTATTTT	CASRRTSGDTDTQYF
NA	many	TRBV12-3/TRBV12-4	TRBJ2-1	TGTGCCAGCAGCCCGACTAGGGATTGGAAGTTCTTC	CASSPTRDWKFF
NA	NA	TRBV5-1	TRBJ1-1	TGCGCCAGCAGCTTGTATTCCGTCACTGAAGCTTTCTTT	CASSLYSVTEAFF
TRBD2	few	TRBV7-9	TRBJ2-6	TGTGCCAGCAGCTTAGAGGCAGCTCCGGGGGGCAACGTCCTGACTTTC	CASSLEAAPGGNVLTF
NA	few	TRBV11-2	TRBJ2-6	TGTGCCAGCAGCTTTCAGACCGGGGCCAACGTCCTGACTTTC	CASSFQTGANVLTF
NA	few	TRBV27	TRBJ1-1	TGTGCCAGCAGAAATTCGGACCGGAACACTGAAGCTTTCTTT	CASRNSDRNTEAFF